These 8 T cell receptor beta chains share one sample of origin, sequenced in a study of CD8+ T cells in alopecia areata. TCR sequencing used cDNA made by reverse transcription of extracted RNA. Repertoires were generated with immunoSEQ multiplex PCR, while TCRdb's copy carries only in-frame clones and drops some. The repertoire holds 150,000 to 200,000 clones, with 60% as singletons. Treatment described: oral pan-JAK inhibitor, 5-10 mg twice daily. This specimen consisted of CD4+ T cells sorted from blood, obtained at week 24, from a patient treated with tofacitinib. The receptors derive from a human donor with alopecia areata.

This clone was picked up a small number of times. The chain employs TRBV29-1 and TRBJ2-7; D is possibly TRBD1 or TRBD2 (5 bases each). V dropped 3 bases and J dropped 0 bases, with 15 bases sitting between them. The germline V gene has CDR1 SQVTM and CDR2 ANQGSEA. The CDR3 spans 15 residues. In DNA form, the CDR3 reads TGCAGCGTTGAGAAAAGGGACCGATCCTCCTACGAGCAGTACTTC. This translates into CSVEKRDRSSYEQYF.

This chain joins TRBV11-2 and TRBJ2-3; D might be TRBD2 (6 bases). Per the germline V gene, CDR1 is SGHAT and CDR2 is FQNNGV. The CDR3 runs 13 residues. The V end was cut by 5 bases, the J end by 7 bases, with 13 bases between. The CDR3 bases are TGTGCCAGCAGCCCCAGTGGGACTTATACGCAGTATTTT. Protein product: CASSPSGTYTQYF. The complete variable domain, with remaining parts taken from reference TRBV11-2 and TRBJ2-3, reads EAGVAQSPRYKIIEKRQSVAFWCNPISGHATLYWYQQILGQGPKLLIQFQNNGVVDDSQLPKDRFSAERLKGVDSTLKIQPAKLEDSAVYLCASSPSGTYTQYFGPGTRLTVL.

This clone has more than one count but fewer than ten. The CDR3 DNA sequence: TGTGCCAGTAGTGCGACCGGGACCCGGAGCGATGGCAATCAGCCCCAGCATTTT. It specifies CASSATGTRSDGNQPQHF. The chain employs TRBV19 and TRBJ1-5, with D perhaps matching TRBD1 (5 bases). V lost 5 bases to trimming and J lost 2 bases, with 22 bases between them. From germline, CDR1 is LNHDA and CDR2 SQIVND (reference sequence). CDR3 size: 18 residues. The full variable domain, with the rest looked up from reference TRBV19 and TRBJ1-5, is DGGITQSPKYLFRKEGQNVTLSCEQNLNHDAMYWYRQDPGQGLRLIYYSQIVNDFQKGDIAEGYSVSREKKESFPLTVTSAQKNPTAFYLCASSATGTRSDGNQPQHFGDGTRLSIL.

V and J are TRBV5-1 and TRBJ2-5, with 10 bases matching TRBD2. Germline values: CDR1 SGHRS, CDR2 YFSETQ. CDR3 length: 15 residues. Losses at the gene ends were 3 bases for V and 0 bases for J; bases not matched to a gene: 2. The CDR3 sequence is CASSYGTSDQETQYF. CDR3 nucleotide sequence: TGCGCCAGCAGCTATGGGACTAGCGACCAAGAGACCCAGTACTTC.

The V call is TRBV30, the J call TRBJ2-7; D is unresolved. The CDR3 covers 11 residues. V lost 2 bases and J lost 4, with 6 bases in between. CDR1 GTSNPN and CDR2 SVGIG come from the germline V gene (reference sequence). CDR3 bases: TGTGCCTGGAGTACCGCGTACGAGCAGTACTTC. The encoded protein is CAWSTAYEQYF.

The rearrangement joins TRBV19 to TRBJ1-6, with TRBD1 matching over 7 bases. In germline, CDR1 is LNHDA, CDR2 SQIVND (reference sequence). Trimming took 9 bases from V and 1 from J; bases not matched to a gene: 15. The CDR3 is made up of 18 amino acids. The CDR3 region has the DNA TGTGCCAGATCGCCGCCTTTACAGGGGAGGTCCTATAATTCACCCCTCCACTTT. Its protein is CARSPPLQGRSYNSPLHF. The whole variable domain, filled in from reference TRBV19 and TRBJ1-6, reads DGGITQSPKYLFRKEGQNVTLSCEQNLNHDAMYWYRQDPGQGLRLIYYSQIVNDFQKGDIAEGYSVSREKKESFPLTVTSAQKNPTAFYLCARSPPLQGRSYNSPLHFGNGTRLTVT.

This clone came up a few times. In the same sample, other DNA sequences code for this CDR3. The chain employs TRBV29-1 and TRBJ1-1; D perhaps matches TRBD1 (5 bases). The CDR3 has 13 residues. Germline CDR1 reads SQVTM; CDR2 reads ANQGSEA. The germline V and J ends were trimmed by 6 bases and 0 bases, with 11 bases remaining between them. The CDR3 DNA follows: TGCAGCGTCGAAAGACAGCTGAACACTGAAGCTTTCTTT. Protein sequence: CSVERQLNTEAFF.

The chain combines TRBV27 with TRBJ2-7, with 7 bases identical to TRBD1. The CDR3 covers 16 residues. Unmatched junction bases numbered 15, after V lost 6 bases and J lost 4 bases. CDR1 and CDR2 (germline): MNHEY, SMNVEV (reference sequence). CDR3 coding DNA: TGTGCCAGCAGGTCAACGGGCAGGGGGAAGTTGTACGAGCAGTACTTC. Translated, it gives CASRSTGRGKLYEQYF.